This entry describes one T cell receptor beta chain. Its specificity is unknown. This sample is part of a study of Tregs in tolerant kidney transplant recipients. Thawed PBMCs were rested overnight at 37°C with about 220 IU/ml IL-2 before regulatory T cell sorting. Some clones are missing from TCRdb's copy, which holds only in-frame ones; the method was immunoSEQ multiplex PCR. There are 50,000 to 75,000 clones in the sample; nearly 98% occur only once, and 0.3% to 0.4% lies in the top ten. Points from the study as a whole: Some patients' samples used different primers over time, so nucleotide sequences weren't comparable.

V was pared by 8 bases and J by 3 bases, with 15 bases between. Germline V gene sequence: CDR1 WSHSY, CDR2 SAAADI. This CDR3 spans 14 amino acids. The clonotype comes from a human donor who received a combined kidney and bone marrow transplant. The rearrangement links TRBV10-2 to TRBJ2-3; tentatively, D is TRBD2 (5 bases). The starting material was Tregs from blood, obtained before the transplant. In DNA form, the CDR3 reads TGCGCCAGCCGGGCGGGTTGGGGAACAGATACGCAGTATTTT. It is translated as CASRAGWGTDTQYF.